One T cell receptor (beta chain) is described in this entry. What it recognizes is unknown. Diagnosis relied on clinical symptoms, serum thyroxine and TRAb, thyroid ultrasound and orbital computed tomography. The sample is drawn from a study of T cells in Graves' hyperthyroidism and ophthalmopathy. Overall study findings and caveats: Most expanded thyroid clonotypes above 0.001 also appeared in blood.

Authors of the study amplified TCR beta CDR3 regions from RNA transcripts. During a first-round RT-PCR of the TCR CDR3, the HTBI primer set was used. In TCRdb, the multiplex PCR reads were re-called with MiXCR into one record per CDR3 protein. This sample has approximately 640,000 distinct CDR3 sequences, with around a sixth found just once. Germline trimming cut 1 base from V and 3 bases from J; bases unmatched to any gene: 2. The CDR3 is 16 amino acids. Germline V lookup: CDR1 SGHTA, CDR2 FQGTGA. What was sequenced was blood. This sequence was found in a man aged 50-59 years with Graves' hyperthyroidism. The genes are TRBV7-3 and TRBJ2-7; TRBD2 aligns across 14 bases. This chain's CDR3 is CASSLMGTSGSYEQYF. The CDR3 nucleotides are TGTGCCAGCAGCTTAATGGGGACTAGCGGGAGCTACGAGCAGTACTTC. Combining the CDR3 with reference TRBV7-3 and TRBJ2-7 gives the whole variable domain GAGVSQTPSNKVTEKGKYVELRCDPISGHTALYWYRQSLGQGPEFLIYFQGTGAADDSGLPNDRFFAVRPEGSVSTLKIQRTERGDSAVYLCASSLMGTSGSYEQYFGPGTRLTVT.